The subject of this entry is one T cell receptor beta chain. Antigen: not known. The sample is drawn from a study of cytomegalovirus exposure and HLA in healthy donors. At sampling all donors were nominally healthy, likely with unrecorded immune exposures. The PCR made use of 60 Vbeta and 13 Jbeta primers. The repertoire was sequenced with immunoSEQ multiplex PCR; TCRdb's copy has only in-frame clones and lacks some. The sample contains some 120,000 clones, roughly 78% of which appear only once. Study-wide points: In a later analysis, V- and J-gene trimming of beta chains associated with a DCLRE1C missense variant, replicated independently.

Sequencing input: PBMCs. The source of this sequence is a man younger than 45 in good health and CMV-seropositive.

Here the CDR3 DNA reads TGCGCCAGCAGATCGATGCCGGACTTCTCCTACGAGCAGTACTTC. It specifies CASRSMPDFSYEQYF. This rearrangement joins TRBV5-1 to TRBJ2-7, with D possibly TRBD2 on 5 matching bases. The germline V and J ends were trimmed by 5 bases and 0 bases, with 15 bases remaining between them. The CDR3 covers 15 residues. Germline V gene sequence: CDR1 SGHRS, CDR2 YFSETQ.